This record concerns one TCR beta chain sequence. The entry originates in a study of T-cell memory formation after mild COVID-19. TCRdb fed the 5' RACE reads into MiXCR, producing one record per CDR3 protein. Of tens of thousands of distinct CDR3 sequences detected, approximately 25% appear once; the ten largest clones hold roughly 39%. The TCR was taken from a man aged 18 to 29 who had mild COVID-19 (a few samples of this study predate the infection). Cell type and time point are not known. The sequenced sample consisted of PBMCs or a T cell subset sorted from them (not recorded which).

CDR3 DNA: TGTGCCAGCAGTTACTCCGCAGGGAACCAAGAGACCCAGTACTTC. It translates to CASSYSAGNQETQYF. The gene calls are TRBV6-6 and TRBJ2-5; a weak D match, TRBD1 (5 bases). The CDR3 runs 15 residues. With 0 bases removed from V and 0 bases from J, the gap between germline ends came to 8 bases. The germline V gene encodes CDR1 MNHNY and CDR2 SVGAGI (reference sequence).